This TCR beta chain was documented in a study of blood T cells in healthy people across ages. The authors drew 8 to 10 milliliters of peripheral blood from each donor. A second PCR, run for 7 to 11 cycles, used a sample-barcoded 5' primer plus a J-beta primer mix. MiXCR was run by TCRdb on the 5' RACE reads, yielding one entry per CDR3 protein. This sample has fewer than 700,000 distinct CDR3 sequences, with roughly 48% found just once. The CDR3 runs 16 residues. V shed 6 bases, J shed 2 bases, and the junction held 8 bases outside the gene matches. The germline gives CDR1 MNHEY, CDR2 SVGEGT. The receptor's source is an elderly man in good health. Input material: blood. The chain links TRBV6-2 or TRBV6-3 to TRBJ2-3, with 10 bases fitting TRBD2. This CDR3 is CASRPGLAEYTDTQYF. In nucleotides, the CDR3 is TGTGCCAGCAGACCCGGACTAGCGGAATACACAGATACGCAGTATTTT.